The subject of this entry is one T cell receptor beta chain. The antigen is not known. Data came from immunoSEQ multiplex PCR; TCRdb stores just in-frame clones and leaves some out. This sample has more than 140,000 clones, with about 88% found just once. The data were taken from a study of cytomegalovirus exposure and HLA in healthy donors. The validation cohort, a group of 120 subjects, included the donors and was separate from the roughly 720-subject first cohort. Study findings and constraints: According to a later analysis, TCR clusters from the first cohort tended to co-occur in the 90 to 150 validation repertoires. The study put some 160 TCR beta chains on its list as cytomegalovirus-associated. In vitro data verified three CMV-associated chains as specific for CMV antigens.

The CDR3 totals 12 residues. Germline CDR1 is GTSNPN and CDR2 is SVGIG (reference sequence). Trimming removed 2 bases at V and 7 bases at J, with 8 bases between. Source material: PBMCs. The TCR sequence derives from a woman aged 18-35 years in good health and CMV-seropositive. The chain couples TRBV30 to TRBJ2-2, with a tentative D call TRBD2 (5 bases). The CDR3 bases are TGTGCCTGGAGTACTAGAGTCGGGGAGCTGTTTTTT. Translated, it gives CAWSTRVGELFF.